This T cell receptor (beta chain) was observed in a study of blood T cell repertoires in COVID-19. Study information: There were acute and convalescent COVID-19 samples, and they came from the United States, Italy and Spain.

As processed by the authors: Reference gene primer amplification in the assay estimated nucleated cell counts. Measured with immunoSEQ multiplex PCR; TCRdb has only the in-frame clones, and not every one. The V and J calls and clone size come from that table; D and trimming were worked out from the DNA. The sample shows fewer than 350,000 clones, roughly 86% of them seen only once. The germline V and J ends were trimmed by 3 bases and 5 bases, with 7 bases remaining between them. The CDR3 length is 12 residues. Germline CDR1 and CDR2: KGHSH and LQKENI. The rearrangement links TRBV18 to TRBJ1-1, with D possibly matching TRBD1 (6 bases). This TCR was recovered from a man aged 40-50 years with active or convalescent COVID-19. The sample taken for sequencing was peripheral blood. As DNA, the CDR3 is TGTGCCAGCTCACCGGGGGCTACTGAAGCTTTCTTT. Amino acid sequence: CASSPGATEAFF.